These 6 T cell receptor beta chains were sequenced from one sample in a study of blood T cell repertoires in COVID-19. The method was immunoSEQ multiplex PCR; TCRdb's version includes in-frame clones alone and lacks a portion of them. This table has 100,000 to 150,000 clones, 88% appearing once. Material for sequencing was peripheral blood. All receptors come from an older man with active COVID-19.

DNA for the CDR3: TGCGCCAGCAGCTTGAGCGAAGAGACCCAGTACTTC. It translates to CASSLSEETQYF. This sequence joins TRBV5-1 and TRBJ2-5; no reliable D call. The CDR3 length is 12 residues. V was trimmed by 1 base and J by 3 bases, leaving 4 bases between them. Germline loops: CDR1 SGHRS, CDR2 YFSETQ.

The CDR3: CASSKTANTEAFF. The DNA of the CDR3 is TGTGCCAGCAGCAAGACAGCAAACACTGAAGCTTTCTTT. This chain connects TRBV5-6 to TRBJ1-1; D is perhaps TRBD1 (5 bases). Trimming took off 4 bases at V and 2 bases at J, with 9 bases between the two ends. This CDR3 region has 13 residues. The germline gives CDR1 SGHDT, CDR2 YYEEEE.

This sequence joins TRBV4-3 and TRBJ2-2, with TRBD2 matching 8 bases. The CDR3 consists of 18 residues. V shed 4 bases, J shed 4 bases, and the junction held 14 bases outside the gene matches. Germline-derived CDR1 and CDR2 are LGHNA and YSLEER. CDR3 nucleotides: TGCGCCAGCAGCCGGGAGGTCGCGACTAGCGTTACCACCGGGGAGCTGTTTTTT. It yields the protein CASSREVATSVTTGELFF.

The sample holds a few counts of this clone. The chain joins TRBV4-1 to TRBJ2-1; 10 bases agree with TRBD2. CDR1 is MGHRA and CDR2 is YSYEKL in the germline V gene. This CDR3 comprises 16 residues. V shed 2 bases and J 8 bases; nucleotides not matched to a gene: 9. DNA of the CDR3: TGCGCCAGCAGCCAACCCTCCGCTAGCGGGAGATATGAGCAGTTCTTC. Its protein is CASSQPSASGRYEQFF.

CDR3 sequence (DNA): TGTGCCAGCTCACCCAACAGCCAAGAGACCCAGTACTTC. Protein: CASSPNSQETQYF. The chain joins TRBV18 to TRBJ2-5; D ambiguous. This CDR3 has 13 residues. Germline CDR1 and CDR2: KGHSH and LQKENI. V shed 3 bases and J shed 1 base, with 6 bases lying between them.

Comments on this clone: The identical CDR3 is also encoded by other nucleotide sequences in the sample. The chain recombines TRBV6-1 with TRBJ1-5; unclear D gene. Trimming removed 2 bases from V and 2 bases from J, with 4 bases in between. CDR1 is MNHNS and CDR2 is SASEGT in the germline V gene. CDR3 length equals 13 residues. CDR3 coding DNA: TGTGCCAGCAGTGAAAGCGGCAATCAGCCCCAGCATTTT. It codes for CASSESGNQPQHF.